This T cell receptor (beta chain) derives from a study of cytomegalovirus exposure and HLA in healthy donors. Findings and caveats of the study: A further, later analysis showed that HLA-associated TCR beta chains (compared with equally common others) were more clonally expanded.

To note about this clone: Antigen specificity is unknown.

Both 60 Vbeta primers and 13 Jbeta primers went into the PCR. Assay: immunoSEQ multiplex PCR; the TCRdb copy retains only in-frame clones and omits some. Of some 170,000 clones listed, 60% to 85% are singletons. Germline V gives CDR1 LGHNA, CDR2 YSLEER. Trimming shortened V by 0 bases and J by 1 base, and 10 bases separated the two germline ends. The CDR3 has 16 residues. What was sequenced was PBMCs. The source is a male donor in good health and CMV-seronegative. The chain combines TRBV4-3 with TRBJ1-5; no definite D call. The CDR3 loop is CASSQEAAPSNQPQHF. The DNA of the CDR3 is TGCGCCAGCAGCCAAGAAGCGGCTCCAAGCAATCAGCCCCAGCATTTT.